This record concerns one TCR beta chain sequence. The antigen is not known. Likely a read error: the CDR3 ends without its conserved phenylalanine or tryptophan. The limits of the CDR3 on the DNA are not certain, so only TCRdb's listed CDR3 is given. This record comes from a study of T cells in Graves' hyperthyroidism and ophthalmopathy. The germline V gene has CDR1 SGHAT and CDR2 FQNNGV. The CDR3 length equals 12 residues, ends included. Fresh peripheral blood, 9.5 to 10 ml of it, supplied the PBMCs. Points from the study as a whole: In blood, most of the thyroid clonotypes expanded above 0.001 were also present.

The investigators amplified TCR beta CDR3 regions from RNA transcripts. HTBI primers were used for first-round RT-PCR of the TCR CDR3. Using its own MiXCR run on the multiplex PCR reads, TCRdb lists one record per CDR3 protein. The sample carries approximately 420,000 distinct CDR3 sequences, approximately 14% recorded once. Sample: blood. The clonotype originates from a woman between 18 and 29 years old with Graves' hyperthyroidism. The J gene is TRBJ2-3, the V gene TRBV11-2; the table's D call TRBD1 went unverified against the DNA. The CDR3 here is CASSLDGAGGDL.